One sample yielded the 30 T cell receptor beta chains listed below, sequenced in a study of T-cell reconstitution after alpha-beta-depleted transplantation in children. TCRbeta library preparation incorporated unique molecular identifiers. TCRdb re-called the PCR reads through MiXCR, storing one row per CDR3 protein. This table holds roughly 500,000 distinct CDR3 sequences, 15% to 20% found once. The sample was PBMCs from the stem cell graft donor, taken from the stem cell graft. The receptor source for this set is a human donor who donated a stem cell graft to a child with acute lymphoblastic leukemia.

The chain employs TRBV9 and TRBJ2-1, with D unclear. This CDR3 has 14 residues. V shed 8 bases and J shed 5 bases, with 17 bases lying between them. Germline V gives CDR1 SGDLS, CDR2 YYNGEE. CDR3 amino acids: CASDPEWPHNEQFF. The CDR3 DNA is TGTGCCAGTGACCCTGAGTGGCCCCACAATGAGCAGTTCTTC.

This clonotype showed up just a few times. The gene calls are TRBV5-1 and TRBJ2-1; 11 positions agree with TRBD2. V shed 4 bases and J 8 bases; nucleotides not matched to a gene: 11. There are 16 residues in the CDR3. In germline, CDR1 is SGHRS, CDR2 YFSETQ. The chain's CDR3 is CASSGLAGGPVDEQFF. The CDR3 DNA reads TGCGCCAGCAGCGGTTTAGCGGGAGGGCCGGTCGATGAGCAGTTCTTC.

This clonotype was detected a few times. This chain joins TRBV27 and TRBJ2-3, with D perhaps TRBD2 (6 bases). This CDR3 region has 15 residues. The germline gives CDR1 MNHEY, CDR2 SMNVEV (reference sequence). Trimming cost V 0 bases and J 11 bases, with 18 bases left between them. The CDR3 reads CASSLSSASAGVQYF. The CDR3 DNA reads as TGTGCCAGCAGTTTATCGAGCGCTAGCGCAGGAGTGCAGTATTTT.

This clonotype came up a few times. V and J are TRBV25-1 and TRBJ2-7; 7 bases are shared with TRBD2. CDR1 and CDR2 from the germline V gene are MGHDK and SYGVNS. The CDR3 spans 13 residues. V shed 6 bases, J shed 1 base, and the junction held 3 bases outside the gene matches. CDR3 sequence reads: CASRERGSYEQYF. The CDR3 DNA reads as TGTGCCAGCAGGGAGCGGGGTTCCTACGAGCAGTACTTC.

The V call is TRBV4-1, the J call TRBJ2-5; D possibly corresponds to TRBD2 (5 bases). The CDR3 is 18 residues long. From germline, CDR1 is MGHRA and CDR2 YSYEKL. V dropped 6 bases and J dropped 1 base, with 24 bases sitting between them. This CDR3 is CASSSRGSEKSSQETQYF. For the CDR3, the DNA is TGCGCCAGCAGTTCTCGGGGTAGCGAGAAATCCTCCCAAGAGACCCAGTACTTC.

The chain joins TRBV30 to TRBJ1-1, with 7 bases lining up with TRBD1. With 3 bases clipped from V and 0 bases from J, the junction kept 4 bases outside the gene matches. Germline V gene sequence: CDR1 GTSNPN, CDR2 SVGIG (reference sequence). This CDR3 contains 14 residues. The DNA of the CDR3 is TGTGCCTGGAGCCCAGGGGGTCTGAACACTGAAGCTTTCTTT. Its translation: CAWSPGGLNTEAFF.

This clonotype was seen a few times. The V gene is TRBV11-2, the J gene TRBJ1-2; unclear D gene. Germline CDR1 reads SGHAT; CDR2 reads FQNNGV. The CDR3 loop spans 13 amino acids. Trimming removed 1 base at V and 2 bases at J, with 5 bases between. The CDR3 spells CASSLANNYGYTF. The CDR3 DNA sequence: TGTGCCAGCAGCTTAGCTAACAACTATGGCTACACCTTC. Using reference TRBV11-2 and TRBJ1-2 for the parts outside the CDR3, the full variable domain is EAGVAQSPRYKIIEKRQSVAFWCNPISGHATLYWYQQILGQGPKLLIQFQNNGVVDDSQLPKDRFSAERLKGVDSTLKIQPAKLEDSAVYLCASSLANNYGYTFGSGTRLTVV.

The sample holds a few counts of this clonotype. V gene TRBV6-6 combines with J gene TRBJ2-3; the D is unclear. The CDR3 contains 13 residues. Germline V gene lookup returns CDR1 MNHNY and CDR2 SVGAGI (reference sequence). Trimming took 0 bases from V and 4 from J, leaving 5 bases between them. CDR3 sequence reads: CASSYSFPDTQYF. The DNA for the CDR3 is TGTGCCAGCAGTTACTCGTTCCCAGATACGCAGTATTTT.

This sequence joins TRBV12-3 or TRBV12-4 and TRBJ2-7; TRBD1 matches at 12 bases. The ends lost 5 bases at V and 2 bases at J; junction bases unmatched: 4. This CDR3 spans 15 amino acids. The CDR3 reads CASSPWDRGPYEQYF. The CDR3 DNA follows: TGTGCCAGCAGTCCCTGGGACAGGGGGCCCTACGAGCAGTACTTC.

The V and J genes are TRBV9 and TRBJ2-2; D uncertain. The germline V gene encodes CDR1 SGDLS and CDR2 YYNGEE. The CDR3 is made up of 13 amino acids. The V end lost 0 bases, the J end lost 3 bases, and 3 bases lay between the germline ends. The CDR3, as DNA: TGTGCCAGCAGCGTAGTATACACCGGGGAGCTGTTTTTT. It translates to CASSVVYTGELFF. Full variable domain (missing parts from reference TRBV9 and TRBJ2-2): DSGVTQTPKHLITATGQRVTLRCSPRSGDLSVYWYQQSLDQGLQFLIQYYNGEERAKGNILERFSAQQFPDLHSELNLSSLELGDSALYFCASSVVYTGELFFGEGSRLTVL.

This clonotype was seen ten or more times. The chain employs TRBV20-1 and TRBJ1-2, with 10 bases aligning to TRBD1. The CDR3 is 13 residues long. After removal of 6 bases from V and 2 bases from J, the junction contained 3 bases not matched to a gene. Per the germline V gene, CDR1 is DFQATT and CDR2 is SNEGSKA (reference sequence). CDR3 nucleotide sequence: TGCAGTGCCCCGGGACAGGGGAACTATGGCTACACCTTC. Its protein product is CSAPGQGNYGYTF.

V and J are TRBV2 and TRBJ2-5, with TRBD2 as a possible D gene (6 bases). The CDR3 has 13 amino acids. CDR1 and CDR2 (germline): SNHLY, FYNNEI. With 8 bases removed from V and 6 bases from J, the gap between germline ends came to 16 bases. The CDR3 here is CASRAGSPQTQYF. The CDR3 DNA follows: TGTGCCAGCCGGGCGGGGTCTCCACAGACCCAGTACTTC.

This rearrangement joins TRBV2 to TRBJ2-2; 15 nucleotides agree with TRBD2. The CDR3 runs 15 residues. Germline-derived CDR1 and CDR2 are SNHLY and FYNNEI. J was trimmed by 6 bases and V by 6 bases; bases with no gene match: 2. Here the CDR3 reads CASRGTSGGSGELFF. The CDR3, as DNA: TGTGCCAGCAGGGGGACTAGCGGGGGGTCCGGGGAGCTGTTTTTT.

The rearrangement links TRBV23-1 to TRBJ1-1, with a weak D call TRBD1 (6 bases). TRBV23-1 is an ORF; its function is uncertain. The CDR3 consists of 15 residues. Trimming removed 0 bases from V and 6 bases from J, with 14 bases in between. CDR3 nucleotide sequence: TGCGCCAGCAGTCAATCGGAGGGGGGGAGAGCTGAAGCTTTCTTT. Translated, it gives CASSQSEGGRAEAFF.

The chain couples TRBV5-6 to TRBJ2-4; D remains unclear. This CDR3 has 14 residues. CDR1 is SGHDT, CDR2 YYEEEE, per germline. Trimming pared 0 bases from V and 8 bases from J, leaving 12 bases between. The CDR3 DNA sequence: TGTGCCAGCAGCTTGGAAGTAGGGCTAGACATTCAGTACTTC. Translating gives CASSLEVGLDIQYF.

V is TRBV6-2 or TRBV6-3 and J is TRBJ1-2; D unclear. Germline lookup yields CDR1 MNHEY and CDR2 SVGEGT. There are 16 residues in the CDR3. V was shortened by 5 bases and J by 8 bases, with 24 bases between the two germline ends. The CDR3 region has the DNA TGTGCCAGCAGTACCTTATATACGGGATTCCGCTCCGGCTACACCTTC. Translation: CASSTLYTGFRSGYTF.

This clonotype was seen a handful of times. This rearrangement joins TRBV11-2 to TRBJ2-7, with 11 bases that match TRBD2. The germline V gene encodes CDR1 SGHAT and CDR2 FQNNGV. The CDR3 runs to 16 residues. With V trimmed by 3 bases and J by 3 bases, 7 bases remained unmatched. CDR3 nucleotides: TGTGCCAGCAGCTTTCCTAGCGGGAGGTACGACTACGAGCAGTACTTC. Protein product: CASSFPSGRYDYEQYF.

This chain joins TRBV5-1 and TRBJ1-2; 10 nucleotides agree with TRBD1. With 0 bases clipped from V and 4 bases from J, the junction kept 3 bases outside the gene matches. Germline V gene lookup returns CDR1 SGHRS and CDR2 YFSETQ. The CDR3 loop spans 15 amino acids. CDR3 DNA: TGCGCCAGCAGCTTGGACGGGACAGGGGCCTATGGCTACACCTTC. Its translation: CASSLDGTGAYGYTF.

To note about this clonotype: Because the CDR3 is missing its conserved closing phenylalanine or tryptophan, this is likely a read error. J is TRBJ1-1 and V is TRBV3-1, with TRBD1 matching over 8 bases. This CDR3 is 15 amino acids long. The germline CDR1 and CDR2 sequences are LGHDT and YNNKEL (reference sequence). V lost 6 bases to trimming and J lost 0 bases; unmatched junction nucleotides: 6. Here the CDR3 reads CASSWDRNMNTEAFL. For the CDR3, the DNA is TGTGCCAGCAGTTGGGACAGGAACATGAACACTGAAGCTTTCTTG.

The chain recombines TRBV27 with TRBJ2-7, with a possible D match to TRBD2 (6 bases). Germline CDR1 MNHEY, CDR2 SMNVEV (reference sequence). V was shortened by 5 bases and J by 10 bases, with 18 bases between the two germline ends. The CDR3 spans 13 residues. The CDR3 protein is CASSPLDSRGQYF. The CDR3 region has the DNA TGTGCCAGCAGTCCCCTTGACTCGCGGGGTCAGTACTTC.

A few counts support this clonotype. The genes are TRBV20-1 and TRBJ2-3, with a possible D match to TRBD1 (6 bases). Trimming shortened V by 6 bases and J by 0 bases, and 16 bases separated the two germline ends. The germline V gene encodes CDR1 DFQATT and CDR2 SNEGSKA (reference sequence). This CDR3 has 15 residues. This chain's CDR3 is CSAQGRNPSTDTQYF. CDR3 sequence (DNA): TGCAGTGCCCAGGGGCGGAATCCTAGCACAGATACGCAGTATTTT.

This clonotype occurred a few times. The rearrangement joins TRBV20-1 to TRBJ2-2, with D possibly being TRBD2 (6 bases). In germline, CDR1 is DFQATT, CDR2 SNEGSKA (reference sequence). V lost 3 bases and J 6 bases, leaving 17 bases between the germline ends. This CDR3 has 15 amino acids. The CDR3 region is CSASPGRGKAGELFF. The DNA of the CDR3 is TGCAGTGCTAGTCCGGGACGGGGGAAGGCCGGGGAGCTGTTTTTT.

The chain joins TRBV4-1 to TRBJ2-5, with a weak D call TRBD1 (5 bases). V lost 2 bases, J lost 2 bases, and 12 bases lay in between. Germline-derived CDR1 and CDR2 are MGHRA and YSYEKL. There are 15 residues in the CDR3. The CDR3 region is CASSQSGRVQETQYF. The CDR3 nucleotides are TGCGCCAGCAGCCAATCTGGCAGGGTACAAGAGACCCAGTACTTC.

There are a few counts of this clonotype. The rearrangement links TRBV7-9 to TRBJ2-1; a weak D match, TRBD2 (6 bases). Germline CDR1 reads SEHNR; CDR2 reads FQNEAQ (reference sequence). Trimming removed 4 bases from V and 10 bases from J, with 32 bases in between. CDR3 length equals 19 residues. CDR3 residues: CASSSLVWRRGLLEWEQFF. CDR3 nucleotide sequence: TGTGCCAGCAGCTCTTTAGTATGGAGGCGGGGCCTCCTGGAATGGGAGCAGTTCTTC.

This clonotype was detected only once. The V call is TRBV11-3, the J call TRBJ1-3; the D gene is possibly TRBD1 (5 bases). Trimming pared 6 bases from V and 4 bases from J, leaving 13 bases between. This CDR3 spans 14 amino acids. Germline CDR1 is SGHNT and CDR2 is YENEEA. DNA of the CDR3: TGTGCCAGCAGTACATCCGGGGCCGGAAACACCATATATTTT. It yields the protein CASSTSGAGNTIYF.

In its sample, this clonotype was seen a few times. The J gene is TRBJ1-2, the V gene TRBV12-3 or TRBV12-4, with 8 bases matching TRBD1. Trimming took 6 bases from V and 4 from J; bases not matched to a gene: 7. The CDR3 has 14 residues. The CDR3 loop is CASSRVGQAYGYTF. CDR3 DNA: TGTGCCAGCAGCCGGGTGGGACAGGCCTATGGCTACACCTTC.

This clonotype was found a few times. The V and J genes are TRBV27 and TRBJ1-2; TRBD1 might be the D (6 bases). From germline, CDR1 is MNHEY and CDR2 SMNVEV (reference sequence). The CDR3 has 13 amino acids. Trimming removed 5 bases at V and 4 bases at J, with 11 bases between. CDR3 coding DNA: TGTGCCAGCAGTCTAAACAGGGTCTATGGCTACACCTTC. Encoded protein: CASSLNRVYGYTF.

As for this clonotype: One junction end disagrees with the germline gene, perhaps due to a read error. The chain couples TRBV7-3 to TRBJ2-3, with TRBD2 identical over 13 bases. CDR3 size: 18 residues. CDR1 is SGHTA and CDR2 is FQGTGA in the germline V gene. The CDR3 spells CASSPSTSGRAGADTRYF. CDR3 in DNA: TGTGCCAGCAGCCCAAGCACTAGCGGGAGGGCGGGAGCAGATACGCGGTATTTT.

This rearrangement joins TRBV9 to TRBJ1-2; 11 nucleotides align to TRBD1. The CDR3 spans 15 residues. CDR1 and CDR2 (germline): SGDLS, YYNGEE. Trimming took 1 base from V and 2 from J; bases not matched to a gene: 1. This CDR3 reads CASSVRDRGNYGYTF. Here the CDR3 DNA reads TGTGCCAGCAGCGTAAGGGACAGGGGGAACTATGGCTACACCTTC.

This clonotype was seen a handful of times. The chain is built from TRBV7-9 and TRBJ1-3, with D uncertain. The CDR3 totals 16 residues. Trimming shortened V by 1 base and J by 2 bases, and 12 bases separated the two germline ends. CDR1 SEHNR and CDR2 FQNEAQ come from the germline V gene (reference sequence). The CDR3 DNA is TGTGCCAGCAGCTTAGGGGCTGGGAGTCCTGGAAACACCATATATTTT. It yields the protein CASSLGAGSPGNTIYF.